The next 20 T cell receptor beta chains were all read from a single sample in a study of blood T cell repertoires in COVID-19. Using immunoSEQ multiplex PCR, the repertoire was profiled, and TCRdb retains in-frame clones only, with some absent. The sample consists of approximately 210,000 clones, around 82% of them appearing once. The sample was peripheral blood. All receptors derive from a woman in her thirties or forties with acute or convalescent COVID-19.

V usage is TRBV5-1 and J usage is TRBJ1-1; D is ambiguous. This CDR3 comprises 15 residues. Between the trimmed V and J ends, which lost 0 bases and 0 bases, there was a span of 9 bases. Germline V lookup: CDR1 SGHRS, CDR2 YFSETQ. In DNA form, the CDR3 reads TGCGCCAGCAGCTTGGCTCGGGTGATGAACACTGAAGCTTTCTTT. Translated, it gives CASSLARVMNTEAFF. Supplemented by reference TRBV5-1 and TRBJ1-1, the full variable domain reads KAGVTQTPRYLIKTRGQQVTLSCSPISGHRSVSWYQQTPGQGLQFLFEYFSETQRNKGNFPGRFSGRQFSNSRSEMNVSTLELGDSALYLCASSLARVMNTEAFFGQGTRLTVV.

The rearrangement joins TRBV6-5 to TRBJ2-5, with D possibly being TRBD1 (6 bases). The germline V gene has CDR1 MNHEY and CDR2 SVGAGI. This CDR3 has 13 amino acids. V was cut by 3 bases and J by 2 bases, with 7 bases left in between. The CDR3, as DNA: TGTGCCAGCAGTTATGGACAGCAAGAGACCCAGTACTTC. Translating it yields CASSYGQQETQYF.

CDR3: CASSEDFGVADGYTF. CDR3 DNA: TGTGCCAGCAGTGAAGATTTCGGGGTGGCGGATGGCTACACCTTC. The V and J genes are TRBV6-1 and TRBJ1-2; D not resolved. V was clipped by 1 base and J by 6 bases, with 15 bases between them. Looked up from germline, CDR1 is MNHNS and CDR2 is SASEGT. The CDR3 runs 15 residues.

This chain uses TRBV7-9 with TRBJ1-3; 10 nucleotides align to TRBD1. The CDR3 covers 16 residues. Germline V lookup: CDR1 SEHNR, CDR2 FQNEAQ (reference sequence). With 5 bases clipped from V and 3 bases from J, the junction kept 7 bases outside the gene matches. The CDR3 sequence: CASSPGDRGGGNTIYF. CDR3 DNA: TGTGCCAGCAGCCCCGGGGACAGGGGTGGTGGAAACACCATATATTTT.

V usage is TRBV24-1 and J usage is TRBJ2-3, with 9 bases identical to TRBD1. V lost 3 bases and J lost 3; bases outside the gene matches: 12. The CDR3 contains 18 residues. CDR1 is KGHDR, CDR2 SFDVKD, per germline. CDR3 sequence reads: CATSDNTPGQGRTDTQYF. CDR3 DNA sequence: TGTGCCACCAGTGATAACACCCCTGGACAGGGGAGGACAGATACGCAGTATTTT.

The chain couples TRBV3-1 (or the pseudogene TRBV3-2) to TRBJ2-2, with D maybe TRBD2 (6 bases). Germline loops: CDR1 LGHDT, CDR2 YNNKEL (reference sequence). The CDR3 contains 16 residues. Trimming removed 6 bases at V and 0 bases at J, with 14 bases between. CDR3 amino acids: CASREGPFANTGELFF. CDR3 coding DNA: TGTGCCAGCAGGGAGGGGCCGTTCGCGAACACCGGGGAGCTGTTTTTT.

The sample holds one count of this clone. The V gene is TRBV10-2, the J gene TRBJ1-4, with 7 bases lining up with TRBD1. Trimming took 5 bases from V and 1 from J; bases not matched to a gene: 7. The V gene's germline CDR1 is WSHSY and CDR2 SAAADI. The CDR3 runs 16 residues. Here the CDR3 reads CASSNLRQGTNEKLFF. CDR3 bases: TGCGCCAGCAGTAACCTTCGACAGGGAACTAATGAAAAACTGTTTTTT.

V usage is TRBV18 and J usage is TRBJ2-7, with D perhaps matching TRBD2 (6 bases). The CDR3 contains 14 residues. Germline CDR1 reads KGHSH; CDR2 reads LQKENI. V gave up 6 bases and J gave up 2 bases, with 14 bases separating them. CDR3: CASSPLGGTYEQYF. Written as DNA, the CDR3 is TGTGCCAGCTCTCCGCTCGGGGGTACCTACGAGCAGTACTTC.

The chain joins TRBV3-1 (or the pseudogene TRBV3-2) to TRBJ1-3, with TRBD1 as a possible D gene (6 bases). The germline V gene encodes CDR1 LGHDT and CDR2 YNNKEL (reference sequence). Trimming stripped 4 bases from V and 4 bases from J, with 11 bases between. There are 14 residues in the CDR3. The CDR3 DNA follows: TGTGCCAGCAGCCCAGGACAGAACGGAAACACCATATATTTT. Its protein is CASSPGQNGNTIYF.

The chain is built from TRBV6-2 or TRBV6-3 and TRBJ1-2; 7 bases map to TRBD1. The V and J ends lost 1 base and 3 bases, in that order; junction bases with no gene match: 5. CDR1 is MNHEY and CDR2 is SVGEGT in the germline V gene. The CDR3 loop spans 15 amino acids. The CDR3 coding sequence is TGTGCCAGCAGTTACTTCGACAGGGTCGACTATGGCTACACCTTC. It translates to CASSYFDRVDYGYTF.

This clone turned up a few times. The J gene is TRBJ2-3, the V gene TRBV30; maybe TRBD2 (7 bases). This CDR3 contains 15 residues. Germline CDR1 is GTSNPN and CDR2 is SVGIG (reference sequence). With 5 bases removed from V and 6 bases from J, the gap between germline ends came to 21 bases. CDR3 DNA: TGTGCCTGGTCCAAGGGGGGCGGGGGCAGCGATACGCAGTATTTT. Translating gives CAWSKGGGGSDTQYF.

V usage is TRBV6-5 and J usage is TRBJ2-2; 8 nucleotides agree with TRBD1. V lost 5 bases, J lost 6 bases, and 8 bases stayed unmatched. The CDR3 contains 15 residues. Germline CDR1 and CDR2: MNHEY and SVGAGI. The CDR3 loop reads CASSRRTGLAGELFF. The CDR3 nucleotides are TGTGCCAGCAGTCGGAGGACAGGGTTGGCCGGGGAGCTGTTTTTT.

V usage is TRBV24-1 and J usage is TRBJ2-3, with TRBD1 matching over 9 bases. The germline gives CDR1 KGHDR, CDR2 SFDVKD. This CDR3 has 21 amino acids. Trimming took 4 bases from V and 2 from J; bases not matched to a gene: 21. Written as DNA, the CDR3 is TGTGCCACCAGTGACCGCGGGACAGGGCGGGCGGGTCAAGACTTCACAGATACGCAGTATTTT. Protein sequence: CATSDRGTGRAGQDFTDTQYF.

This rearrangement joins TRBV5-1 to TRBJ1-4, with D maybe TRBD1 (6 bases). V was pared by 5 bases and J by 0 bases, with 14 bases between. There are 16 residues in the CDR3. Germline V gives CDR1 SGHRS, CDR2 YFSETQ. Here the CDR3 reads CASSSGQPATNEKLFF. For the CDR3, the DNA is TGCGCCAGCAGTTCCGGACAGCCCGCAACTAATGAAAAACTGTTTTTT.

A few counts support this clone. The V gene is TRBV30, the J gene TRBJ2-1; perhaps TRBD2 as D (6 bases). The CDR3 runs to 12 residues. Looked up from germline, CDR1 is GTSNPN and CDR2 is SVGIG (reference sequence). V was pared by 2 bases and J by 8 bases, with 10 bases between. CDR3 protein: CAWSTLADEQFF. CDR3 coding DNA: TGTGCCTGGAGTACACTAGCCGATGAGCAGTTCTTC. The variable domain in full, completed from reference TRBV30 and TRBJ2-1, reads SQTIHQWPATLVQPVGSPLSLECTVEGTSNPNLYWYRQAAGRGLQLLFYSVGIGQISSEVPQNLSASRPQDRQFILSSKKLLLSDSGFYLCAWSTLADEQFFGPGTRLTVL.

The genes are TRBV18 and TRBJ2-2, with 10 bases identical to TRBD2. Germline loops: CDR1 KGHSH, CDR2 LQKENI. Trimming removed 3 bases from V and 5 bases from J; junction bases left unmatched: 3. The CDR3 spans 15 residues. The DNA of the CDR3 is TGTGCCAGCTCACCGAGGACTAGCGGTACCGGGGAGCTGTTTTTT. It specifies CASSPRTSGTGELFF.

The V gene is TRBV9, the J gene TRBJ2-2; 8 bases are shared with TRBD1. The CDR3 consists of 17 residues. The trim removed 0 bases at V and 1 base at J, leaving 5 bases unmatched. Germline V CDR1 and CDR2: SGDLS, YYNGEE. The DNA of the CDR3 is TGTGCCAGCAGCGTAGGTATAGGACAGGGGAACACCGGGGAGCTGTTTTTT. Translation gives CASSVGIGQGNTGELFF.

The chain joins TRBV12-5 to TRBJ1-1; TRBD1 might be the D (5 bases). Germline V CDR1 and CDR2: LGHNT, FRNRAP. The CDR3 sequence is 15 residues long. Trimming stripped 6 bases from V and 2 bases from J, with 16 bases between. CDR3 in amino acids: CASGGTWDYNTEAFF. The DNA of the CDR3 is TGTGCTAGTGGAGGGACTTGGGACTACAACACTGAAGCTTTCTTT. Drawing the rest from reference TRBV12-5 and TRBJ1-1, the complete variable domain is DARVTQTPRHKVTEMGQEVTMRCQPILGHNTVFWYRQTMMQGLELLAYFRNRAPLDDSGMPKDRFSAEMPDATLATLKIQPSEPRDSAVYFCASGGTWDYNTEAFFGQGTRLTVV.

The CDR3: CASTIGPGFYEQYF. The CDR3 DNA is TGTGCCAGCACCATCGGTCCGGGATTTTACGAGCAGTACTTC. This chain links TRBV6-5 with TRBJ2-7; possibly TRBD2 for D (5 bases). The V gene's germline CDR1 is MNHEY and CDR2 SVGAGI. The CDR3 has 14 amino acids. The ends were cut back, 7 bases at V and 4 bases at J, with 17 bases in the middle.

The chain employs TRBV29-1 and TRBJ1-2, with 8 bases lining up with TRBD1. Per germline, CDR1 SQVTM and CDR2 ANQGSEA. V trimming: 8 bases; J trimming: 4 bases; junction bases outside the gene matches: 12. The CDR3 totals 14 residues. DNA for the CDR3: TGCAGCTCCTCCTTGGGTGACAGGGGCTATGGCTACACCTTC. It yields the protein CSSSLGDRGYGYTF.